These T cell receptor beta chains were read from a single sample in a study of blood T cell repertoires in COVID-19. Generated by immunoSEQ multiplex PCR, the TCRdb table keeps only in-frame clones and is missing some. The table lists a few hundred thousand clones, around 90% of them singletons. Sequencing input: peripheral blood. The receptors come from a person aged 18 to 35 with COVID-19, enrolled during active disease. CDR3s include the opening cysteine and the closing phenylalanine or tryptophan. Each record gives: CDR3 protein, CDR3 DNA, J gene, clone size, V gene, D gene. D genes are given only for firm matches. Expanded clones get a size class; other rows say once, few or many, or leave the size out.

CDR3: CASSTGQLVLDTQYF; DNA: TGTGCCAGTAGTACGGGACAGCTGGTATTGGATACGCAGTATTTT; J: TRBJ2-3; size: NA; V: TRBV19; D: TRBD1
CDR3: CSVEGQGYEQYF; DNA: TGCAGCGTTGAGGGACAGGGCTACGAGCAGTACTTC; J: TRBJ2-7; size: NA; V: TRBV29-1; D: TRBD1
CDR3: CASSQTSGRYEQYF; DNA: TGTGCCAGCTCCCAAACTAGCGGCCGCTACGAGCAGTACTTC; J: TRBJ2-7; size: NA; V: TRBV18; D: TRBD2
CDR3: CATSDSGQARAFF; DNA: TGTGCCACCAGTGATTCGGGACAGGCCCGAGCTTTCTTT; J: TRBJ1-1; size: few; V: TRBV24-1; D: TRBD1
CDR3: CASSSTQTGWTEAFF; DNA: TGTGCCAGCAGCTCGACGCAGACAGGGTGGACTGAAGCTTTCTTT; J: TRBJ1-1; size: NA; V: TRBV5-4; D: TRBD1
CDR3: CASSVATGDGYEQYF; DNA: TGTGCCAGCAGCGTAGCTACAGGGGACGGGTACGAGCAGTACTTC; J: TRBJ2-7; size: NA; V: TRBV9; D: TRBD1
CDR3: CASSPPRRVALRTGELFF; DNA: TGTGCCAGCTCACCACCGAGGAGGGTGGCTCTTCGCACCGGGGAGCTGTTTTTT; J: TRBJ2-2; size: NA; V: TRBV18; D: NA
CDR3: CASKEGRGYREETQYF; DNA: TGCGCCAGCAAGGAAGGTAGAGGCTACAGGGAAGAGACCCAGTACTTC; J: TRBJ2-5; size: once; V: TRBV10-2; D: NA
CDR3: CASSPQGGTDTQYF; DNA: TGTGCCAGCTCACCACAGGGGGGGACAGATACGCAGTATTTT; J: TRBJ2-3; size: NA; V: TRBV18; D: NA
CDR3: CASSLTGTNNEQFF; DNA: TGTGCCAGCTCACTTACCGGGACTAACAATGAGCAGTTCTTC; J: TRBJ2-1; size: NA; V: TRBV18; D: TRBD2
CDR3: CASSLGTVTDTQYF; DNA: TGCGCCAGCAGCTTGGGAACAGTCACAGATACGCAGTATTTT; J: TRBJ2-3; size: NA; V: TRBV5-1; D: NA
CDR3: CASGLVLTRPETQYF; DNA: TGTGCTAGTGGTTTGGTACTGACACGACCGGAGACCCAGTACTTC; J: TRBJ2-5; size: NA; V: TRBV12-5; D: NA
CDR3: CASSLPLVTVKWGPGYNEQFF; DNA: TGTGCCAGCAGTTTACCTCTGGTAACAGTTAAATGGGGGCCGGGTTACAATGAGCAGTTCTTC; J: TRBJ2-1; size: NA; V: TRBV27; D: NA
CDR3: CASSSPGSSSKNIQYF; DNA: TGTGCCAGCAGCTCCCCGGGTAGCTCTAGCAAAAACATTCAGTACTTC; J: TRBJ2-4; size: NA; V: TRBV7-9; D: NA
CDR3: CASHTSTGRNEQFF; DNA: TGCGCCAGCCATACATCTACGGGGAGGAATGAGCAGTTCTTC; J: TRBJ2-1; size: NA; V: TRBV5-1; D: NA
CDR3: CASSQEGGTGKFF; DNA: TGTGCCAGCAGCCAAGAAGGGGGGACAGGGAAGTTCTTC; J: TRBJ2-1; size: NA; V: TRBV14; D: TRBD1
CDR3: CASRESGSRETQYF; DNA: TGTGCCAGCAGAGAAAGCGGGAGTCGGGAGACCCAGTACTTC; J: TRBJ2-5; size: NA; V: TRBV7-2; D: TRBD2
CDR3: CASSLTGGIAGELFF; DNA: TGTGCCAGCAGCTTAACAGGGGGCATAGCCGGGGAGCTGTTTTTT; J: TRBJ2-2; size: once; V: TRBV7-3; D: TRBD1
CDR3: CASSLNKGRGLAGSDTQYF; DNA: TGCGCCAGCAGCTTGAACAAGGGAAGGGGTCTAGCGGGGTCAGATACGCAGTATTTT; J: TRBJ2-3; size: NA; V: TRBV5-1; D: TRBD2
CDR3: CASSFLGNEQFF; DNA: TGTGCCAGCAGCTTTCTAGGCAATGAGCAGTTCTTC; J: TRBJ2-1; size: NA; V: TRBV7-6; D: NA
CDR3: CASATGGTGELFF; DNA: TGTGCCAGCGCGACTGGGGGGACCGGGGAGCTGTTTTTT; J: TRBJ2-2; size: NA; V: TRBV6-6; D: NA
CDR3: CASSFGPASPYEQYF; DNA: TGTGCCAGCAGTTTTGGGCCTGCCAGTCCCTACGAGCAGTACTTC; J: TRBJ2-7; size: NA; V: TRBV27; D: NA
CDR3: CASSKTGTVVPQNTGELFF; DNA: TGTGCCAGCAGCAAAACCGGGACAGTAGTACCTCAGAACACCGGGGAGCTGTTTTTT; J: TRBJ2-2; size: NA; V: TRBV21-1; D: NA
CDR3: CATSVGRGNGYTF; DNA: TGTGCCACCAGTGTGGGCAGGGGGAACGGCTACACCTTC; J: TRBJ1-2; size: NA; V: TRBV24-1; D: TRBD1
CDR3: CASSLMTGDGTEAFF; DNA: TGTGCCAGCAGCTTGATGACAGGAGACGGCACTGAAGCTTTCTTT; J: TRBJ1-1; size: once; V: TRBV5-4; D: NA
CDR3: CASSTGTSGRGVNEQFF; DNA: TGTGCCAGCAGTACCGGGACTAGCGGGAGGGGGGTCAATGAGCAGTTCTTC; J: TRBJ2-1; size: NA; V: TRBV6-2/TRBV6-3; D: TRBD2
CDR3: CASSQDPPGLFAQETQYF; DNA: TGCGCCAGCAGCCAAGATCCTCCAGGGCTCTTCGCCCAAGAGACCCAGTACTTC; J: TRBJ2-5; size: NA; V: TRBV4-1; D: NA
CDR3: CASSLGGFGEKLFF; DNA: TGTGCCAGCAGCTTAGGGGGCTTCGGTGAAAAACTGTTTTTT; J: TRBJ1-4; size: NA; V: TRBV5-5; D: TRBD1
CDR3: CASRPIVGGDTEAFF; DNA: TGTGCCAGCAGGCCTATTGTAGGAGGGGACACTGAAGCTTTCTTT; J: TRBJ1-1; size: NA; V: TRBV5-4; D: NA
CDR3: CASSPGTSGLTTSTDTQYF; DNA: TGTGCCAGCAGTCCCGGGACTAGCGGGCTTACTACTAGCACAGATACGCAGTATTTT; J: TRBJ2-3; size: NA; V: TRBV6-6; D: TRBD2
CDR3: CATSDFRLAAINEQFF; DNA: TGTGCCACCAGTGATTTTAGACTAGCGGCAATAAATGAGCAGTTCTTC; J: TRBJ2-1; size: once; V: TRBV24-1; D: TRBD2
CDR3: CASSLTGISYEQYF; DNA: TGTGCCAGCAGTTTAACAGGGATATCCTACGAGCAGTACTTC; J: TRBJ2-7; size: NA; V: TRBV27; D: NA
CDR3: CASSGSGRYYEQYF; DNA: TGTGCCAGCAGTGGTAGCGGGAGATATTACGAGCAGTACTTC; J: TRBJ2-7; size: NA; V: TRBV7-2; D: TRBD2
CDR3: CASSPGTSEDTGELFF; DNA: TGTGCCAGCAGCCCCGGGACTAGCGAAGACACCGGGGAGCTGTTTTTT; J: TRBJ2-2; size: NA; V: TRBV11-3; D: TRBD2
CDR3: CASSFDPTGTAQYF; DNA: TGTGCCAGCAGCTTTGACCCGACAGGGACCGCTCAGTACTTC; J: TRBJ2-4; size: once; V: TRBV5-8; D: TRBD1
CDR3: CASSMTGGYEQYF; DNA: TGTGCCAGTAGTATGACAGGGGGCTACGAGCAGTACTTC; J: TRBJ2-7; size: NA; V: TRBV19; D: TRBD1
CDR3: CASSPTGDSLLLNEKLFF; DNA: TGTGCCAGCAGCCCTACGGGGGACAGCCTCCTCCTGAATGAAAAACTGTTTTTT; J: TRBJ1-4; size: few; V: TRBV9; D: TRBD1
CDR3: CASSPNTEAFF; DNA: TGTGCCAGCAGTCCTAACACTGAAGCTTTCTTT; J: TRBJ1-1; size: NA; V: TRBV12-3/TRBV12-4; D: NA
CDR3: CATSDPDAGKRETQYF; DNA: TGTGCCACCAGTGACCCGGACGCAGGGAAACGGGAGACCCAGTACTTC; J: TRBJ2-5; size: NA; V: TRBV24-1; D: NA
CDR3: CASSFGAGAPLAVLTF; DNA: TGTGCCAGCAGCTTCGGGGCGGGGGCTCCTCTAGCCGTCCTGACTTTC; J: TRBJ2-6; size: NA; V: TRBV7-9; D: NA
CDR3: CASSVDGLAGGNEQFF; DNA: TGTGCCAGCAGCGTAGATGGACTAGCGGGAGGGAATGAGCAGTTCTTC; J: TRBJ2-1; size: NA; V: TRBV9; D: TRBD2
CDR3: CASSLTPPTSGFYEQYF; DNA: TGTGCCAGCAGTTTAACCCCCCCCACTAGCGGATTCTACGAGCAGTACTTC; J: TRBJ2-7; size: once; V: TRBV27; D: TRBD2
CDR3: CASRSTRGLAGNVRETQYF; DNA: TGTGCCAGCAGGTCGACCCGCGGACTAGCGGGAAATGTTCGAGAGACCCAGTACTTC; J: TRBJ2-5; size: NA; V: TRBV11-2; D: TRBD2
CDR3: CSVERGGPGELFF; DNA: TGCAGCGTTGAACGGGGGGGACCCGGGGAGCTGTTTTTT; J: TRBJ2-2; size: NA; V: TRBV29-1; D: TRBD2
CDR3: CASSLRYIGRLSGYTGELFF; DNA: TGTGCCAGCAGTTTACGGTATATTGGGCGGCTTAGCGGGTACACCGGGGAGCTGTTTTTT; J: TRBJ2-2; size: once; V: TRBV28; D: TRBD2
CDR3: CASSEPRTGGPSPLHF; DNA: TGTGCCAGCAGTGAACCCCGGACAGGGGGACCTTCACCCCTCCACTTT; J: TRBJ1-6; size: NA; V: TRBV2; D: TRBD1
CDR3: CASSLGLAADTQYF; DNA: TGTGCCAGCTCACTGGGACTAGCGGCAGATACGCAGTATTTT; J: TRBJ2-3; size: NA; V: TRBV18; D: TRBD2
CDR3: CASSQDLGTMDNEQFF; DNA: TGCGCCAGCAGCCAAGATCTGGGGACTATGGACAATGAGCAGTTCTTC; J: TRBJ2-1; size: once; V: TRBV4-1; D: TRBD2
CDR3: CASSYTSGTGNRYEQFF; DNA: TGTGCCAGCAGTTACACGAGCGGGACAGGGAATAGGTATGAGCAGTTCTTC; J: TRBJ2-1; size: NA; V: TRBV6-2/TRBV6-3; D: TRBD1